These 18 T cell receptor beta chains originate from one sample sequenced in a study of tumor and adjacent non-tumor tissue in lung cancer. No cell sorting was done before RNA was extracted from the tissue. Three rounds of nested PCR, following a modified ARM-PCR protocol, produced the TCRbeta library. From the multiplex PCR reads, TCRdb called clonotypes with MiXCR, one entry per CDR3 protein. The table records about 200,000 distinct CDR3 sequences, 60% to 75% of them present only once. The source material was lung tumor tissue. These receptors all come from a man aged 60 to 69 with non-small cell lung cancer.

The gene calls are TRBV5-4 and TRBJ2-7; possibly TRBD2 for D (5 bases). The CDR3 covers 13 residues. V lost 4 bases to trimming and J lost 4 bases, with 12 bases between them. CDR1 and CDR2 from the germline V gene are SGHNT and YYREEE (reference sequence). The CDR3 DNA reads TGTGCCAGCAGCGGCGAGACTACATACGAGCAGTACTTC. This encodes CASSGETTYEQYF.

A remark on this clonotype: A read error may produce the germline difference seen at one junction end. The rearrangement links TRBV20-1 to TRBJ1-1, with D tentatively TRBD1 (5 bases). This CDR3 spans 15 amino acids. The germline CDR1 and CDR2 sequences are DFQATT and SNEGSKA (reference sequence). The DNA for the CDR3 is TGCAGTACTAGCGCAGGACACTCTATGAACACTGAAGCCTTCTTT. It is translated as CSTSAGHSMNTEAFF.

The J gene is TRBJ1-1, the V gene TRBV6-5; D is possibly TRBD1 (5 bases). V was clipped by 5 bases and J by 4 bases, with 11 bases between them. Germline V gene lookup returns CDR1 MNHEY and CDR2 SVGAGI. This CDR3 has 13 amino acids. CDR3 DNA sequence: TGTGCCAGCAGTCCGGGACGCGGCACTGAAGCTTTCTTT. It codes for CASSPGRGTEAFF.

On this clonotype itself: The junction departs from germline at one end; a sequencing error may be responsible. In nucleotides, the CDR3 is TGCAGTGCTCGAGGGTGGGGGCTGAGAGAGGCCCAGCACTTC. It codes for CSARGWGLREAQHF. The chain employs TRBV20-1 and TRBJ2-5; TRBD1 is a possible D gene (6 bases). Germline CDR1 is DFQATT and CDR2 is SNEGSKA (reference sequence). The CDR3 is made up of 14 amino acids.

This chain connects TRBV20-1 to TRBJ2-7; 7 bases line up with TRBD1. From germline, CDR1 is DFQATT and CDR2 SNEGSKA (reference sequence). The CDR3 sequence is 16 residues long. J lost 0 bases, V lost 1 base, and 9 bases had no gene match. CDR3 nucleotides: TGCAGTGCTAGAGGTTATCGACAGGGTGCCTCCTACGAGCAGTACTTC. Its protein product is CSARGYRQGASYEQYF.

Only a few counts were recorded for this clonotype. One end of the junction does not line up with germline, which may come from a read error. The CDR3 is CASNPRATNEKLVF. DNA of the CDR3: TGTGCCAGCAACCCACGGGCAACTAATGAAAAACTGGTTTTT. The chain employs TRBV6-1 and TRBJ1-4; no definite D call. This CDR3 has 14 residues. Germline loops: CDR1 MNHNS, CDR2 SASEGT.

The CDR3 sequence is CASSYSLGGTDTQYF. The CDR3 nucleotides read TGTGCCAGCAGTTACTCGCTGGGGGGCACAGATACGCAGTATTTT. This chain links TRBV6-6 with TRBJ2-3, with D perhaps assigned TRBD1 or TRBD2 (5 bases each). Trimming took 0 bases from V and 1 from J, leaving 8 bases between them. The V gene's germline CDR1 is MNHNY and CDR2 SVGAGI (reference sequence). CDR3 length: 15 residues.

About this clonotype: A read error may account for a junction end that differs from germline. The CDR3 loop is CVSRNTGQLYNYGYTF. The CDR3 bases are TGTGTCAGCAGAAATACTGGACAGCTTTATAACTATGGCTACACCTTC. The chain joins TRBV11-2 to TRBJ1-2, with D maybe TRBD1 (6 bases). This CDR3 has 16 residues. Germline CDR1 is SGHAT and CDR2 is FQNNGV.

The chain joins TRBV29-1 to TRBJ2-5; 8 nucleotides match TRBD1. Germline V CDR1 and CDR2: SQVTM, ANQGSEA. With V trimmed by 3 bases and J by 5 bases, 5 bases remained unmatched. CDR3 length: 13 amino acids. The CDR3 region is CSVEPRGQETQYF. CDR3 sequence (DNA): TGCAGCGTTGAGCCCAGGGGGCAGGAGACCCAGTACTTC. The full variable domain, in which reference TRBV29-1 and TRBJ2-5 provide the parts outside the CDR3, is SAVISQKPSRDICQRGTSLTIQCQVDSQVTMMFWYRQQPGQSLTLIATANQGSEATYESGFVIDKFPISRPNLTFSTLTVSNMSPEDSSIYLCSVEPRGQETQYFGPGTRLLVL.

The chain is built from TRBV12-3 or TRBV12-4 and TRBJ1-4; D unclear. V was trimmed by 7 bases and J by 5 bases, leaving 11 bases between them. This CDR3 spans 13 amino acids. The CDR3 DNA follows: TGTGCCAGCATCCGCGGACGAAATGAAAAACTGTTTTTT. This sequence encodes CASIRGRNEKLFF.

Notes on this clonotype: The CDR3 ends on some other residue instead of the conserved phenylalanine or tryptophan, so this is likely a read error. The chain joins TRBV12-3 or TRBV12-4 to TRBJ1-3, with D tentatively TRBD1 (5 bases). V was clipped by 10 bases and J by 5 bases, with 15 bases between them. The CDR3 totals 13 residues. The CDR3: CATWSPGRNTIYL. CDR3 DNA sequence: TGTGCCACCTGGTCCCCAGGGAGAAACACCATATATCTT.

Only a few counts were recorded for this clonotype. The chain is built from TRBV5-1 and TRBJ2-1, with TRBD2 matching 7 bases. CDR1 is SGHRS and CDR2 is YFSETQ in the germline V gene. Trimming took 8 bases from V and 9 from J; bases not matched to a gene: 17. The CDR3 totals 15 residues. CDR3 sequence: CASSRVGGGGSEQFF. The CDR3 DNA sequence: TGCGCCAGTAGCCGTGTCGGCGGGGGTGGGAGTGAGCAGTTCTTC.

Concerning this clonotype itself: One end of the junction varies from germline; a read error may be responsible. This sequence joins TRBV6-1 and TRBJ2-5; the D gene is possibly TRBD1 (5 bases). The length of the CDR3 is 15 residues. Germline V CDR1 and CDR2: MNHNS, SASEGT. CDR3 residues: CASNEASRAGETQYF. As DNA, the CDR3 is TGTGCCAGCAATGAAGCAAGCAGGGCAGGGGAGACCCAGTACTTC.

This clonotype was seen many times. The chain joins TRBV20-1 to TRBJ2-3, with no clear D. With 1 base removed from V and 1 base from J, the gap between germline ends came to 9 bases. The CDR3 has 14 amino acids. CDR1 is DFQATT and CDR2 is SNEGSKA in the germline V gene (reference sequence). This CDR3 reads CSARVSGGTDTQYF. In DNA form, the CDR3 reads TGCAGTGCTAGAGTGTCCGGAGGCACAGATACGCAGTATTTT.

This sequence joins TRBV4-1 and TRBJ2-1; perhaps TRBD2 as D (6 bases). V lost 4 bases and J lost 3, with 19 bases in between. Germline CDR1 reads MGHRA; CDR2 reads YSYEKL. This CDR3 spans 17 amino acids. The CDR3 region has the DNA TGCGCCAGCAGCCCCCGGGAACGGGGGTCTAACTACAATGAGCAGTTCTTC. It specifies CASSPRERGSNYNEQFF.

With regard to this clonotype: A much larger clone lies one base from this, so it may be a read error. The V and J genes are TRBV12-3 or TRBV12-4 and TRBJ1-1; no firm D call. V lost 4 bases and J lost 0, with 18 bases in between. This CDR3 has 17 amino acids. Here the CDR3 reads CASSSTRANLLNTEAFF. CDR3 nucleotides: TGTGCCAGCAGTTCCACAAGGGCGAACCTCTTGAACACTGAAGCTTTCTTT.

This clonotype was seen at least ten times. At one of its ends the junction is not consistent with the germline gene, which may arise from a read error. The CDR3 nucleotides are TGCAGCGCTAGATTCGATGAAGCGGGAGTCGACAATGAGCAGTTCTTC. It specifies CSARFDEAGVDNEQFF. The chain recombines TRBV20-1 with TRBJ2-1; 8 bases align to TRBD2. There are 16 residues in the CDR3. CDR1 DFQATT and CDR2 SNEGSKA come from the germline V gene (reference sequence).

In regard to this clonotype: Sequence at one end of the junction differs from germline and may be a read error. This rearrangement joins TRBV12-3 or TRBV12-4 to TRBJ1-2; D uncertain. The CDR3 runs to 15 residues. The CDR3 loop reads CASSFSSSVSYGYAF. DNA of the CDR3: TGTGCCAGCAGTTTCTCCTCTTCGGTGAGCTATGGCTACGCCTTC.